This T cell receptor beta chain was captured in a study of control samples from healthy donors and cancer patients. J gave up 9 bases and V 4 bases, and 4 bases lay outside the gene matches. The CDR3 is 15 residues long. CDR1 is SGDLS and CDR2 is YYNGEE in the germline V gene. Produced via immunoSEQ multiplex PCR; TCRdb's table is partial and in-frame only. This sample has 350,000 to 450,000 clones, with about nine tenths found just once. The rearrangement uses TRBV9 and TRBJ2-1, with TRBD2 identical over 16 bases. Sequences were obtained from PBMCs. The origin of this receptor is a man aged 40-49 years with head and neck cancer. CDR3 region: CASSPGLAGGAEQFF. As DNA, the CDR3 is TGTGCCAGCAGCCCGGGACTAGCGGGAGGGGCTGAGCAGTTCTTC.